This TCR beta chain was found in a study of T cells after yellow fever vaccination (dated by TCRdb to 2018 to 2020). In the study overall: The SMART-Seq v4 Ultra Low Input RNA kit was used to prepare libraries from fractions with low cell numbers. To follow T-cell clones before and after primary and booster YFV17D yellow fever vaccination, bulk TCR alpha and beta repertoires were sequenced over time. Two healthy male donors, one aged 18 to 29 and one aged 30 to 40 years, made up the cohort. Blood samples were taken at several timepoints before and after primary and secondary immunization, and bulk PBMC replicates and cell subsets were isolated.

Via the germline V gene, CDR1 is SGHTA and CDR2 FQGNSA. Deletion took 6 bases off V and 2 bases off J, with a span of 12 bases between the germline ends. Including cysteine and phenylalanine, the CDR3 has 14 amino acids. Here the CDR3 DNA is all that survives: 42 bases in frame from base 1. This clonotype came up a few times. Its cognate antigen has yet to be identified. The sample holds no much larger clone one base away, and base qualities are not on file. Synthesis of TCR cDNA relied on 5'RACE template switching, a step that introduced a universal primer site along with unique molecular identifiers. Priming for cDNA synthesis came from both the TCR alpha and TCR beta constant segments. Libraries were amplified in two PCR steps, with sample barcodes and sequencing adapters added in the second step. Libraries were sequenced on Illumina HiSeq 2500 (2x100 bp) or NovaSeq (2x150 bp). The original methods were these. Demultiplexing of reads and collapsing into UMI consensus sequences were performed with MIGEC, and V(D)J alignment was carried out with MiXCR. Vaccine-responding clonotypes were defined with edgeR using replicate PBMC samples, requiring FDR below 0.01 and a log2 fold change above 5 up to day 15. Each bulk clonotype received a CD4 or CD8 identity based on whether the sequenced CD4 or CD8 repertoire contained that clonotype at higher abundance. TCRdb reprocessing: public reads trimmed at Q25 with fastp, clones called with MiXCR, in-frame beta chains kept. Entries are consolidated by CDR3 protein sequence, retaining the most common genes and DNA. TCRdb's processing, not the authors' own work, is the source of the V and J calls. Across this sample there are 500,000 to 650,000 distinct CDR3 sequences, with approximately 13% seen only once. The leading ten clones occupy under 15% of the sample.

Overall study outcomes, separate from this receptor: Because abundant contaminating clonotypes from the bulk population could be contained in FACS-sorted repertoires, computational filtering was required. A small fraction of clonotypes showed up in both the CD4 and CD8 compartments, probably as a result of convergent recombination. After the booster, most clones that had expanded after primary vaccination were detected again (around 96% of CD4 and around nine tenths of CD8), suggesting broad maintenance of memory. Compared with the primary T-cell response, the secondary T-cell response was weaker but faster, peaking on day 5 rather than day 15. Because only a couple of donors were included in the study, the extent to which the findings can be generalized is limited.

The label giving this sample's treatment or condition can be read as: live attenuated yellow fever vaccine strain. Two biological replicates of bulk PBMCs were collected at each blood-draw timepoint. A standard Ficoll-Paque protocol was used to isolate PBMCs from peripheral blood. RNA was extracted with TriZol from bulk PBMCs, CD4 and CD8 fractions, and dextramer-positive and dextramer-negative fractions. The V gene is TRBV7-2 and the J gene is TRBJ2-3; TRBD1 is a weak D gene call, 5 bases matching. The TCR originated in a man younger than 40 who received the YFV17D yellow fever vaccine. Source: PBMCs, taken on the day of the yellow fever booster vaccination. The CDR3 region reads CASSRTLNTDTQYF. The nucleotides are TGTGCCAGCAGTAGGACATTGAACACAGATACGCAGTATTTT.